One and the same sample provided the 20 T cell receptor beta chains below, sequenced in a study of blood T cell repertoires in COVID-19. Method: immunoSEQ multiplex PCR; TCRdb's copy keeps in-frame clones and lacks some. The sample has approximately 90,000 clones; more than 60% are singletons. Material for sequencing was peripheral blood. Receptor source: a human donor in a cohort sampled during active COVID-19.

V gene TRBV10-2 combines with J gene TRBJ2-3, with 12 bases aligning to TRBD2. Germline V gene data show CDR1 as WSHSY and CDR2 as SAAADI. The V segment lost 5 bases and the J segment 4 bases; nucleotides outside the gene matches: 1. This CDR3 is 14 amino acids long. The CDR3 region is CASSSSGRADTQYF. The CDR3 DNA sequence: TGCGCCAGCAGTTCTAGCGGGAGGGCAGATACGCAGTATTTT.

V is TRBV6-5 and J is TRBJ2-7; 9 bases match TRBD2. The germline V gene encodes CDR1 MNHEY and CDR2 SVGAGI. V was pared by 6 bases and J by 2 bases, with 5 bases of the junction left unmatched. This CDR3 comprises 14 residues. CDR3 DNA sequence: TGTGCCAGCAGGGTGACTAGCGGACCCTACGAGCAGTACTTC. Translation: CASRVTSGPYEQYF.

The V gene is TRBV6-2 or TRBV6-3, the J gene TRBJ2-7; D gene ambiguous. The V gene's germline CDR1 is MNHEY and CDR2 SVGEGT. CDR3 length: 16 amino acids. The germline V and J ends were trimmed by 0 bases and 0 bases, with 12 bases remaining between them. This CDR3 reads CASSYSIRLSSYEQYF. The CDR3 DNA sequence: TGTGCCAGCAGTTACTCGATTCGACTTAGCTCCTACGAGCAGTACTTC.

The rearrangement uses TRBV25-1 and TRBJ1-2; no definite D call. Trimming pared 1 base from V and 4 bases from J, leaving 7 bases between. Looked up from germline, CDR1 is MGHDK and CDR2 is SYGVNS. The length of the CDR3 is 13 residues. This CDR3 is CASSESRFYGYTF. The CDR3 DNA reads TGTGCCAGCAGTGAATCCAGATTCTATGGCTACACCTTC.

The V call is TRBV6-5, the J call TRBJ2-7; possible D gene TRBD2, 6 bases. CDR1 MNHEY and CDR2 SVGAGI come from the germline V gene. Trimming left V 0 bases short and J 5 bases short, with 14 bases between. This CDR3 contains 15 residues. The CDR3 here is CASSYSGGRKNEQYF. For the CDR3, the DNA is TGTGCCAGCAGTTACTCCGGAGGGAGAAAAAACGAGCAGTACTTC.

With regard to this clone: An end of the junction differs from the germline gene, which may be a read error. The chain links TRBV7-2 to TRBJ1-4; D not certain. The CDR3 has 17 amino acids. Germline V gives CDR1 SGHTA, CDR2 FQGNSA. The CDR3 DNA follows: TGTGCCAGCAGCATAGCAATAACTCTTGCAACTAATGAAAAACTGTTTTTT. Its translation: CASSIAITLATNEKLFF.

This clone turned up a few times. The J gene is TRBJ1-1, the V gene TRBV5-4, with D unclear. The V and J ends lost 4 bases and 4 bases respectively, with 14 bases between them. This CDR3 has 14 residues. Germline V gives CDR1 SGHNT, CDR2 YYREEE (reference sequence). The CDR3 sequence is CASSGQGRGTEAFF. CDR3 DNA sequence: TGTGCCAGCAGCGGGCAAGGTCGGGGCACTGAAGCTTTCTTT.

The CDR3 is CASSLWPLGAGTDTQYF. The CDR3 DNA reads as TGTGCCAGCAGCTTGTGGCCCCTCGGAGCTGGCACAGATACGCAGTATTTT. The chain carries TRBV5-5 and TRBJ2-3; D remains ambiguous. The germline CDR1 and CDR2 sequences are SGHKS and YYEKEE (reference sequence). Trimming removed 1 base at V and 1 base at J, with 16 bases between. The CDR3 totals 17 residues.

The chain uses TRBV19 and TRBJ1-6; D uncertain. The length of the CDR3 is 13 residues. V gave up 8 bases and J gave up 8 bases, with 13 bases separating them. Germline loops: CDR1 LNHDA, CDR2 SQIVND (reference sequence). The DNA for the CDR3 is TGTGCCAGTTCCGGGGATTTTGATTCACCCCTCCACTTT. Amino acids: CASSGDFDSPLHF.

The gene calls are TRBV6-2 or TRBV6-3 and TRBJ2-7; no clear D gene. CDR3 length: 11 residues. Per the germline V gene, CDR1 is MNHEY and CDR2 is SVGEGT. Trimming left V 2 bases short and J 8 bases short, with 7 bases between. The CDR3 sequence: CASSYAFQQYF. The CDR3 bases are TGTGCCAGCAGTTACGCGTTCCAGCAGTACTTC.

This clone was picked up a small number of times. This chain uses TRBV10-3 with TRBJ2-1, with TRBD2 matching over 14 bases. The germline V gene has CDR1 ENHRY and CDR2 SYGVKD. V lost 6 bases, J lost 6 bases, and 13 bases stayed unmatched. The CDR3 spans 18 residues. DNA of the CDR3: TGTGCCATCAGCCCGACTAGCGGGAGGGCCCGTAGCCTCAATGAGCAGTTCTTC. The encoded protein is CAISPTSGRARSLNEQFF.

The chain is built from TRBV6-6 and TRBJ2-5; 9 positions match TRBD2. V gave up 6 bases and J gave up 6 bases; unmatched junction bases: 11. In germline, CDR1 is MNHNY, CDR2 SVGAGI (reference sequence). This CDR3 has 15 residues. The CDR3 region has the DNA TGTGCCAGCAGGGTAGCGGGAGCGGCTGTGAAGACCCAGTACTTC. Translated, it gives CASRVAGAAVKTQYF.

Here the CDR3 DNA reads TGTGCCACCAGTGAGGCGGGAGGGGTCGAGCAGTACTTC. It encodes CATSEAGGVEQYF. The chain employs TRBV24-1 and TRBJ2-7; 9 bases fit TRBD2. CDR3 length: 13 amino acids. CDR1 is KGHDR, CDR2 SFDVKD, per germline. V lost 4 bases and J lost 6; bases outside the gene matches: 3.

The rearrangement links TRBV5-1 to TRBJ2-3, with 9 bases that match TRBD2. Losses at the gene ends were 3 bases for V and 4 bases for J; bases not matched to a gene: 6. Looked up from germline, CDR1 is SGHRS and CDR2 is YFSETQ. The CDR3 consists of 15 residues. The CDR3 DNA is TGCGCCAGCAGCTCGAGCGGGAGGTCTTCAGATACGCAGTATTTT. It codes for CASSSSGRSSDTQYF.

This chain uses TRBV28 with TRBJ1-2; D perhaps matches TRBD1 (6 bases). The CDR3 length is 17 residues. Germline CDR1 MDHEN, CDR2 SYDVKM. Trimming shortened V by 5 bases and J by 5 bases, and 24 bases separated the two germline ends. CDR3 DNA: TGTGCCAGCAGTCCCCTGGCTTTGAGGTTGGGGGCTTATGGCTACACCTTC. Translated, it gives CASSPLALRLGAYGYTF.

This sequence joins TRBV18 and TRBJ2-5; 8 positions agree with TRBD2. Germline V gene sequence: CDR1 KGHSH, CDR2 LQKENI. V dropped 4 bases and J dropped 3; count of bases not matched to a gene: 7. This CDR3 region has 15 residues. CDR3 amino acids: CASSQNSGTKETQYF. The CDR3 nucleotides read TGTGCCAGCTCACAAAATAGCGGGACAAAAGAGACCCAGTACTTC.

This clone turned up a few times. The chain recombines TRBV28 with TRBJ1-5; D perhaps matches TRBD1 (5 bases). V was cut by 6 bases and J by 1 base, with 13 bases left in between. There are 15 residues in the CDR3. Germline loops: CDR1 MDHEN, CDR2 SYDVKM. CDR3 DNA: TGTGCCAGCAGAGCTCAGGGAAGAAGCAATCAGCCCCAGCATTTT. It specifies CASRAQGRSNQPQHF.

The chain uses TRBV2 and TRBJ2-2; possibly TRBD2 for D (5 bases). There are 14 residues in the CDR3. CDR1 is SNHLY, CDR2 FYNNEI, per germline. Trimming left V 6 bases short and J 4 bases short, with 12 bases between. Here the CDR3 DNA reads TGTGCCAGCAGACGAGACTACAGCACCGGGGAGCTGTTTTTT. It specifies CASRRDYSTGELFF. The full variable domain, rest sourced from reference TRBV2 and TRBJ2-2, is EPEVTQTPSHQVTQMGQEVILRCVPISNHLYFYWYRQILGQKVEFLVSFYNNEISEKSEIFDDQFSVERPDGSNFTLKIRSTKLEDSAMYFCASRRDYSTGELFFGEGSRLTVL.

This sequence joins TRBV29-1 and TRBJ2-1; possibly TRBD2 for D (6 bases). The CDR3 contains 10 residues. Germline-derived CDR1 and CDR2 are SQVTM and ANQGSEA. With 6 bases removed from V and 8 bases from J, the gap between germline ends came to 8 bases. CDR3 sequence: CSVRDYEQFF. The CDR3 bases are TGCAGCGTCAGGGACTATGAGCAGTTCTTC.

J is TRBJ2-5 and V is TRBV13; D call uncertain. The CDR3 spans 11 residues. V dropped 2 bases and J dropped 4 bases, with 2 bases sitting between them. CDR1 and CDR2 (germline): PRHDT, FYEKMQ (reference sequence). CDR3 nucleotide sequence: TGTGCCAGCAGCTTACGAGAGACCCAGTACTTC. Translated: CASSLRETQYF. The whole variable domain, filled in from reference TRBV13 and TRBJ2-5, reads AAGVIQSPRHLIKEKRETATLKCYPIPRHDTVYWYQQGPGQDPQFLISFYEKMQSDKGSIPDRFSAQQFSDYHSELNMSSLELGDSALYFCASSLRETQYFGPGTRLLVL.